Reported below is one T cell receptor beta chain. This table comes from immunoSEQ multiplex PCR, and its TCRdb copy is limited to in-frame clones, with some not included. The data hold about 200,000 clones, with roughly 89% observed a single time. This entry belongs to a study of blood T cell repertoires in COVID-19. Study as a whole: PBMCs, B-cell-depleted T cells, or T cells were the source of the cDNA or gDNA that made up the material.

Sequencing input: PBMCs or T cells enriched from blood (not recorded which). This receptor was identified in a woman in her twenties or thirties who had been exposed to COVID-19.

CDR3 loop: CASSPQGFSYNEQFF. Here the CDR3 DNA reads TGTGCCAGCAGCCCACAGGGTTTCTCCTACAATGAGCAGTTCTTC. The rearrangement links TRBV14 to TRBJ2-1, with D perhaps TRBD1 (6 bases). V lost 4 bases to trimming and J lost 0 bases, with 10 bases between them. The CDR3 sequence is 15 residues long. Germline-derived CDR1 and CDR2 are SGHDN and FVKESK.